The clone carrying this T cell receptor (beta chain) was counted between two and nine times. Its antigen is still unknown. This entry is derived from a study of cytomegalovirus exposure and HLA in healthy donors. Study observations and caveats: A later analysis reportedly found fewer N-insertions in an Asian-associated ancestry cluster than the roughly 670-donor mean.

Use of 60 Vbeta and 13 Jbeta primers characterized the PCR. Clones were sequenced by immunoSEQ multiplex PCR, and TCRdb holds only the in-frame ones, with some missing. The data show about 190,000 clones, just under 75% seen once. V gave up 5 bases and J gave up 2 bases, with 15 bases separating them. CDR1 is MNHNS, CDR2 SASEGT, per germline. CDR3 size: 15 residues. The sequence came from a man under 40 in good health and CMV-seropositive. Sequenced sample: PBMCs. The chain carries TRBV6-1 and TRBJ1-2; the D gene is possibly TRBD1 (6 bases). CDR3: CASSNNVGQNYGYTF. The CDR3 DNA is TGTGCCAGCAGTAACAACGTTGGACAGAACTATGGCTACACCTTC.